This T cell receptor (beta chain) was retrieved from a study of cytomegalovirus exposure and HLA in healthy donors. Study observations and caveats: Analysis was performed later, and it showed HLA-associated TCR beta chains to be more clonally expanded than equally common others. Beyond CMV serostatus, there was no information to go on about immune exposure.

V gave up 3 bases and J gave up 9 bases; unmatched junction bases: 13. This CDR3 comprises 16 residues. The germline V gene has CDR1 MGHRA and CDR2 YSYEKL. With 60 Vbeta and 13 Jbeta primers, the PCR was carried out. Assay: immunoSEQ multiplex PCR; the TCRdb copy retains only in-frame clones and omits some. This table has 98,000 or so clones, around 80% appearing once. This clone was picked up one time. Its specificity is unknown. This chain links TRBV4-1 with TRBJ2-1; 8 nucleotides align to TRBD1. The TCR comes from a young woman in good health and CMV-seropositive. Sequencing was performed on PBMCs. The chain's CDR3 is CASSQFPGQAQGEQFF. As DNA, the CDR3 is TGCGCCAGCAGCCAGTTCCCGGGACAGGCGCAGGGTGAGCAGTTCTTC.